These 20 T cell receptor beta chains originate from one sample sequenced in a study of beta chain features in type 1 diabetes. No antigen has been identified for these receptors. Study conclusions and caveats: When Type 1 diabetes patients were examined, their TCRB CDR3s proved moderately but significantly shorter in all four CD4+ subsets.

The study reverse transcribed the entire isolated RNA, so it sequenced expressed TCRB transcripts. The table came from immunoSEQ multiplex PCR; TCRdb's copy has only in-frame clones and leaves some out. Seen here are some 350,000 clones, roughly 14% observed once, and the top ten hold 0.013% to 0.015%. Sequenced material: naive CD4+ T cells from blood. These receptors originate from a woman younger than 30 with type 1 diabetes.

This clone was seen just once. The chain joins TRBV19 to TRBJ2-3, with 11 bases identical to TRBD2. The CDR3 covers 15 residues. V was clipped by 3 bases and J by 6 bases; unmatched bases: 5. Germline CDR1 is LNHDA and CDR2 is SQIVND (reference sequence). CDR3 sequence (DNA): TGTGCCAGTAGTATCGAACTAGCGGGAGCCGATACGCAGTATTTT. Encoded protein: CASSIELAGADTQYF.

The gene calls are TRBV6-5 and TRBJ1-2; tentatively, D is TRBD1 (5 bases). The CDR3 totals 12 residues. Trimming pared 10 bases from V and 2 bases from J, leaving 11 bases between. In germline, CDR1 is MNHEY, CDR2 SVGAGI. DNA for the CDR3: TGTGCCATCAGAAGACAGAACTATGGCTACACCTTC. Translating gives CAIRRQNYGYTF.

The genes are TRBV30 and TRBJ2-1; TRBD2 agrees at 11 bases. J lost 5 bases, V lost 2 bases, and 11 bases had no gene match. Germline CDR1 reads GTSNPN; CDR2 reads SVGIG (reference sequence). The CDR3 runs 17 residues. As DNA, the CDR3 is TGTGCCTGGAGTCGCCCCTTAGCGGGAGGGAGACACAATGAGCAGTTCTTC. This encodes CAWSRPLAGGRHNEQFF.

The rearrangement links TRBV7-3 to TRBJ1-5; D gene unclear. The CDR3 has 13 amino acids. Trimming took 4 bases from V and 6 from J, leaving 10 bases between them. Germline V gene sequence: CDR1 SGHTA, CDR2 FQGTGA. The CDR3 nucleotides read TGTGCCAGCAGCTCAGGTCCCCCTCAGCCCCAGCATTTT. As protein: CASSSGPPQPQHF. Full variable domain (remainder filled in from reference TRBV7-3 and TRBJ1-5): GAGVSQTPSNKVTEKGKYVELRCDPISGHTALYWYRQSLGQGPEFLIYFQGTGAADDSGLPNDRFFAVRPEGSVSTLKIQRTERGDSAVYLCASSSGPPQPQHFGDGTRLSIL.

This chain connects TRBV4-2 to TRBJ2-2; 12 bases are shared with TRBD2. The trim removed 4 bases at V and 8 bases at J, leaving 5 bases unmatched. Germline loops: CDR1 LGHNA, CDR2 YNFKEQ. The CDR3 spans 15 residues. The CDR3 DNA sequence: TGTGCCAGCAGCCCTAGCGGGAGGGAGACGGGGGAGCTGTTTTTT. It yields the protein CASSPSGRETGELFF.

V gene TRBV27 combines with J gene TRBJ2-3, with 8 bases fitting TRBD2. CDR1 and CDR2 from the germline V gene are MNHEY and SMNVEV (reference sequence). The CDR3 has 16 amino acids. The J segment lost 6 bases and the V segment lost 6 bases, leaving 14 bases of the junction unmatched. In DNA form, the CDR3 reads TGTGCCAGCAGAGAGAGCGGGAGAAGGTTTGTTGATACGCAGTATTTT. It encodes CASRESGRRFVDTQYF.

This clone was recorded a few times. J is TRBJ1-1 and V is TRBV9; D is perhaps TRBD1 (5 bases). Germline values: CDR1 SGDLS, CDR2 YYNGEE. The CDR3 is 17 amino acids. V gave up 0 bases and J gave up 5 bases, with 20 bases separating them. CDR3 coding DNA: TGTGCCAGCAGCGTAGGAGTTGTTTTGAGGGGAGGGACTGAAGCTTTCTTT. Its translation: CASSVGVVLRGGTEAFF.

A few counts support this clone. The rearrangement links TRBV5-1 to TRBJ2-5; the match to TRBD1 covers 10 bases. Germline values: CDR1 SGHRS, CDR2 YFSETQ. J was trimmed by 3 bases and V by 4 bases; bases with no gene match: 9. This CDR3 spans 16 amino acids. In DNA, the CDR3 is TGCGCCAGCAGCGCCGGTCCCGGGACAGGGGAAGAGACCCAGTACTTC. Its translation is CASSAGPGTGEETQYF. The full variable domain, its missing parts supplied by reference TRBV5-1 and TRBJ2-5, is KAGVTQTPRYLIKTRGQQVTLSCSPISGHRSVSWYQQTPGQGLQFLFEYFSETQRNKGNFPGRFSGRQFSNSRSEMNVSTLELGDSALYLCASSAGPGTGEETQYFGPGTRLLVL.

Comment on this clone: Mismatch with germline at one junction end may stem from a read error. The chain links TRBV5-4 to TRBJ2-4; TRBD2 is a possible D gene (6 bases). Looked up from germline, CDR1 is SGHNT and CDR2 is YYREEE (reference sequence). CDR3 length equals 12 residues. CDR3 bases: TGTGCCAGCAGCTGGAGGGACTCCCGGCTGAACTTC. Its protein product is CASSWRDSRLNF.

The V and J genes are TRBV19 and TRBJ2-1, with 7 bases matching TRBD1. Germline-derived CDR1 and CDR2 are LNHDA and SQIVND (reference sequence). CDR3 length: 13 residues. V was clipped by 6 bases and J by 7 bases; unmatched bases: 6. CDR3 region: CASSYRGGNEQFF. CDR3 sequence (DNA): TGTGCCAGTAGCTACAGGGGTGGGAATGAGCAGTTCTTC.

The genes are TRBV7-9 and TRBJ1-1; 7 positions agree with TRBD1. The CDR3 has 14 amino acids. The germline CDR1 and CDR2 sequences are SEHNR and FQNEAQ (reference sequence). The V gene end was trimmed by 5 bases and the J gene end by 2 bases; junction bases not matched to a gene: 5. The CDR3 DNA is TGTGCCAGCAGCCAGGGACAGTCTAACACTGAAGCTTTCTTT. Protein sequence: CASSQGQSNTEAFF.

The V call is TRBV19, the J call TRBJ1-1; TRBD1 agrees at 7 bases. Trimming at V came to 3 bases and at J to 0 bases, leaving 4 bases not matched to a gene. In germline, CDR1 is LNHDA, CDR2 SQIVND (reference sequence). The CDR3 consists of 15 residues. In DNA form, the CDR3 reads TGTGCCAGTAGTATCCAGGGGACAGTGAACACTGAAGCTTTCTTT. Translated, it gives CASSIQGTVNTEAFF.

The chain has TRBV7-2 and TRBJ2-1, with TRBD2 identical over 10 bases. Germline V lookup: CDR1 SGHTA, CDR2 FQGNSA. The CDR3 spans 17 residues. Germline trimming cut 1 base from V and 8 bases from J; bases unmatched to any gene: 11. CDR3 coding DNA: TGTGCCAGCAGCTTAGTCACCGGGACTAGCGTTGGTCATGAGCAGTTCTTC. Translated: CASSLVTGTSVGHEQFF.

This clone was counted between two and nine times. The V gene is TRBV27, the J gene TRBJ2-7; D unclear. The germline CDR1 and CDR2 sequences are MNHEY and SMNVEV (reference sequence). V was pared by 0 bases and J by 1 base, with 13 bases between. The CDR3 sequence is 16 residues long. CDR3 DNA: TGTGCCAGCAGTTTATCCCAGTTCCCCGAATCCTACGAGCAGTACTTC. Its translation: CASSLSQFPESYEQYF.

The V gene is TRBV7-2, the J gene TRBJ2-1, with D unclear. The germline V gene encodes CDR1 SGHTA and CDR2 FQGNSA. The V end lost 7 bases, the J end lost 6 bases, and 13 bases lay between the germline ends. The CDR3 length is 13 residues. Here the CDR3 reads CASTLQLVNEQFF. CDR3 bases: TGTGCCAGCACCCTCCAGTTGGTCAATGAGCAGTTCTTC.

V is TRBV29-1 and J is TRBJ1-3, with 7 nucleotides matching TRBD1. The ends lost 3 bases at V and 8 bases at J; junction bases unmatched: 4. This CDR3 has 12 residues. The germline V gene encodes CDR1 SQVTM and CDR2 ANQGSEA. The DNA for the CDR3 is TGCAGCGTTGAGGGACAGTGGGACACCATATATTTT. Translated, it gives CSVEGQWDTIYF.

This clone was observed a handful of times. The genes are TRBV18 and TRBJ1-2; the match to TRBD1 covers 7 bases. The CDR3 length is 17 residues. From germline, CDR1 is KGHSH and CDR2 LQKENI. Trimming at V came to 6 bases and at J to 3 bases, leaving 16 bases not matched to a gene. The CDR3 sequence is CASSPRRLGTGDYGYTF. The DNA for the CDR3 is TGTGCCAGCTCCCCCCGTCGCTTGGGAACAGGGGACTATGGCTACACCTTC.

This clone was found a few times. The V gene is TRBV5-1, the J gene TRBJ2-7; TRBD2 aligns across 7 bases. The CDR3 sequence is 15 residues long. J lost 1 base, V lost 0 bases, and 4 bases had no gene match. Germline assignment: CDR1 SGHRS and CDR2 YFSETQ. The CDR3 sequence: CASSLGGSGSYEQYV. CDR3 bases: TGCGCCAGCAGCTTGGGCGGGAGTGGTTCCTACGAGCAGTACGTC.

The chain carries TRBV29-1 and TRBJ2-1; 7 nucleotides match TRBD2. V dropped 5 bases and J dropped 6; count of bases not matched to a gene: 10. The germline CDR1 and CDR2 sequences are SQVTM and ANQGSEA. The CDR3 covers 14 residues. The CDR3 sequence: CSVSAGDVGNEQFF. The CDR3 DNA follows: TGCAGCGTTTCGGCGGGAGATGTCGGCAATGAGCAGTTCTTC.

In this sample, this clone turned up a few times. J is TRBJ2-7 and V is TRBV30; perhaps TRBD2 as D (6 bases). From germline, CDR1 is GTSNPN and CDR2 SVGIG (reference sequence). This CDR3 contains 11 residues. The CDR3 DNA follows: TGTGCAGCGGGCCTCTCCTACGAGCAGTACTTC. It codes for CAAGLSYEQYF.